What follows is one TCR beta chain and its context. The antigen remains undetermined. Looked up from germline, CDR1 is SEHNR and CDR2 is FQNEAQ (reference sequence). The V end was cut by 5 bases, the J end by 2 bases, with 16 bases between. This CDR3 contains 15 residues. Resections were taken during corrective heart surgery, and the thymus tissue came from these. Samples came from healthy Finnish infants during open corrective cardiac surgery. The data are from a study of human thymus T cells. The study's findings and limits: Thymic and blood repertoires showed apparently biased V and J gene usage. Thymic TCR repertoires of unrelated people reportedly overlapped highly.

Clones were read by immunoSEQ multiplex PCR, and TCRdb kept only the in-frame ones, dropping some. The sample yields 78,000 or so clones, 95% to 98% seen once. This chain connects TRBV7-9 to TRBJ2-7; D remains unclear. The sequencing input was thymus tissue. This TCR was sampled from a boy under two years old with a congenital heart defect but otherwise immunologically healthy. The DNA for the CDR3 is TGTGCCAGCAGCCCTAAGAAGGTAGATACCTACGAGCAGTACTTC. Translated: CASSPKKVDTYEQYF.